The T cell receptor beta chain under discussion was sequenced for a study of blood T cell repertoires in COVID-19. Study-wide background: PBMCs, B-cell-depleted T cells, or T cells provided the cDNA or gDNA that made up the material.

Authors' processing steps: Reference gene primer amplification gave estimated nucleated cell counts. TCRdb's copy holds only in-frame clones and misses some; the assay was immunoSEQ multiplex PCR. Clonal size and the V and J genes are those of that table, whereas D and trimming came from the DNA. Of under 500,000 clones listed, 75% to 90% are singletons. Clinical histories supplied by participants themselves formed the basis of cohort assignment. Two consecutive negative NP/OP PCR tests, clearance, or resolved symptoms defined Cohort 3 recovery. Sequences were obtained from PBMCs or T cells enriched from blood (not recorded which). The clonotype was recovered from a man aged 25 to 40 who had recovered from COVID-19.

The CDR3 loop reads CASSSGQGAGNQPQHF. The CDR3 bases are TGTGCCAGCAGCTCCGGACAGGGGGCTGGCAATCAGCCCCAGCATTTT. The chain uses TRBV5-6 and TRBJ1-5, with 11 bases fitting TRBD1. Germline CDR1 is SGHDT and CDR2 is YYEEEE. The CDR3 totals 16 residues. With 3 bases clipped from V and 2 bases from J, the junction kept 4 bases outside the gene matches.